One sample yielded the 21 T cell receptor beta chains listed below, sequenced in a study of blood T cell repertoires in COVID-19 (dated by TCRdb to the early 2020s). Library method: the immunoSEQ multiplex PCR assay. In its TCRdb copy, this immuneACCESS table keeps in-frame sequences only and misses some clones. Where compared with another copy, unresolved V genes explain less than half of these, and the others have no known cause. The sample records approximately 230,000 clones, about 90% of which are singletons. The ten most abundant clones make up roughly 3.1% of the sample. Input material: peripheral blood. The origin of the receptors is a man in his late teens or twenties with active or convalescent COVID-19.

This chain links TRBV27 with TRBJ2-2, with 8 positions matching TRBD1. This CDR3 has 16 residues. V was clipped by 9 bases and J by 1 base; unmatched bases: 10. The germline V gene encodes CDR1 MNHEY and CDR2 SMNVEV (reference sequence). Written as DNA, the CDR3 is TGTGCCAGTCTGACCCACAGGGGGAAGAACACCGGGGAGCTGTTTTTT. It yields the protein CASLTHRGKNTGELFF.

In DNA, the CDR3 is TGTGCCTGGAGTGTAGGAGTTGGAAATTCACCCCTCCACTTT. It specifies CAWSVGVGNSPLHF. The chain joins TRBV30 to TRBJ1-6; D remains ambiguous. The germline V gene has CDR1 GTSNPN and CDR2 SVGIG (reference sequence). This CDR3 region has 14 residues. The V and J ends lost 0 bases and 7 bases respectively, with 10 bases between them.

The CDR3 loop is CASRTASYEQYF. CDR3 nucleotide sequence: TGTGCCAGCAGGACAGCCTCCTACGAGCAGTACTTC. V usage is TRBV28 and J usage is TRBJ2-7; D might be TRBD1 (5 bases). V shed 6 bases and J shed 0 bases, with 6 bases lying between them. This CDR3 is 12 amino acids long. Germline lookup yields CDR1 MDHEN and CDR2 SYDVKM.

This sequence joins TRBV5-1 and TRBJ2-2; TRBD2 aligns across 15 bases. Germline CDR1 SGHRS, CDR2 YFSETQ. The ends lost 3 bases at V and 0 bases at J; junction bases unmatched: 6. This CDR3 region has 19 residues. Written as DNA, the CDR3 is TGCGCCAGCAGCTGGAGGGGACTAGCGGGAGGACCGAACACCGGGGAGCTGTTTTTT. This sequence encodes CASSWRGLAGGPNTGELFF.

This clone was observed once. The gene calls are TRBV19 and TRBJ1-4, with D maybe TRBD1 (5 bases). The germline V gene encodes CDR1 LNHDA and CDR2 SQIVND (reference sequence). The CDR3 sequence is 15 residues long. Between the trimmed V and J ends, which lost 4 bases and 0 bases, there was a span of 9 bases. CDR3 DNA sequence: TGTGCCAGTAGTACGGACAAAGCAACTAATGAAAAACTGTTTTTT. It encodes CASSTDKATNEKLFF.

The chain is built from TRBV5-6 and TRBJ2-1, with TRBD2 matching 10 bases. With V trimmed by 2 bases and J by 0 bases, 8 bases remained unmatched. CDR1 and CDR2 from the germline V gene are SGHDT and YYEEEE. This CDR3 is built from 18 residues. For the CDR3, the DNA is TGTGCCAGCAGCTTCGGACTAGCGGAATCAAGCTCCTACAATGAGCAGTTCTTC. The encoded protein is CASSFGLAESSSYNEQFF.

This chain joins TRBV3-1 (or the pseudogene TRBV3-2) and TRBJ2-2; D call uncertain. The CDR3 has 17 amino acids. Germline-derived CDR1 and CDR2 are LGHDT and YNNKEL (reference sequence). V was pared by 5 bases and J by 1 base, with 17 bases between. The CDR3 DNA reads as TGTGCCAGCAGCGACCAAGGCGCGCGGAGGAACACCGGGGAGCTGTTTTTT. This translates into CASSDQGARRNTGELFF.

J is TRBJ1-3 and V is TRBV9; D is undetermined. Germline-derived CDR1 and CDR2 are SGDLS and YYNGEE. This CDR3 is built from 14 residues. V was cut by 0 bases and J by 2 bases, with 6 bases left in between. The CDR3 reads CASSVGSAGNTIYF. The CDR3 bases are TGTGCCAGCAGCGTAGGTTCAGCTGGAAACACCATATATTTT.

This rearrangement joins TRBV9 to TRBJ1-1, with 10 bases matching TRBD1. The CDR3 runs to 19 residues. V shed 1 base and J 1 base; nucleotides not matched to a gene: 13. Germline CDR1 is SGDLS and CDR2 is YYNGEE. CDR3 DNA sequence: TGTGCCAGCAGCGTATGGGGGTCGGTGGGACAGGGGAAGAACACTGAAGCTTTCTTT. Translated: CASSVWGSVGQGKNTEAFF.

V usage is TRBV5-4 and J usage is TRBJ1-3; 7 bases line up with TRBD1. CDR1 is SGHNT, CDR2 YYREEE, per germline (reference sequence). Unmatched junction bases numbered 7, after V lost 6 bases and J lost 4 bases. The CDR3 consists of 14 residues. The CDR3 sequence: CASNLQGTGNTIYF. The CDR3, as DNA: TGTGCCAGCAACTTACAGGGGACAGGAAACACCATATATTTT.

This sequence joins TRBV29-1 and TRBJ2-5; 10 positions agree with TRBD2. The germline V gene encodes CDR1 SQVTM and CDR2 ANQGSEA. This CDR3 comprises 15 residues. The ends lost 3 bases at V and 14 bases at J; junction bases unmatched: 18. The CDR3 sequence is CSVDSGGLGHQLSYF. Here the CDR3 DNA reads TGCAGCGTTGATAGCGGGGGGCTAGGGCACCAACTTTCATACTTC.

The chain carries TRBV19 and TRBJ2-2; tentative D call: TRBD1 (6 bases). Deletions cut 4 bases from V and 0 bases from J, with 9 bases between. Per the germline V gene, CDR1 is LNHDA and CDR2 is SQIVND (reference sequence). The CDR3 runs to 15 residues. The CDR3 loop reads CASSKTGANTGELFF. The CDR3 DNA is TGTGCCAGTAGTAAGACAGGAGCGAACACCGGGGAGCTGTTTTTT.

The chain combines TRBV28 with TRBJ1-4; D may be TRBD1 (6 bases). The V gene lost 3 bases and the J gene lost 2 bases, with 13 bases spanning the gap. Looked up from germline, CDR1 is MDHEN and CDR2 is SYDVKM. The CDR3 is 16 amino acids. The CDR3 DNA follows: TGTGCCAGCAGTTTTCCCCTTCAGGGGACTAATGAAAAACTGTTTTTT. Protein sequence: CASSFPLQGTNEKLFF. The full variable domain, completed using reference TRBV28 and TRBJ1-4, is DVKVTQSSRYLVKRTGEKVFLECVQDMDHENMFWYRQDPGLGLRLIYFSYDVKMKEKGDIPEGYSVSREKKERFSLILESASTNQTSMYLCASSFPLQGTNEKLFFGSGTQLSVL.

The chain has TRBV27 and TRBJ1-6; 9 positions agree with TRBD1. The CDR3 covers 15 residues. Germline V gene sequence: CDR1 MNHEY, CDR2 SMNVEV (reference sequence). V trimming: 8 bases; J trimming: 9 bases; junction bases outside the gene matches: 11. The CDR3 nucleotides are TGTGCCAGCGGAACCCTCGGGACAGGGCTTTCACCCCTCCACTTT. Its translation is CASGTLGTGLSPLHF.

The chain recombines TRBV6-5 with TRBJ2-7; the match to TRBD1 covers 9 bases. V shed 4 bases and J 2 bases; nucleotides not matched to a gene: 3. This CDR3 has 14 residues. Per germline, CDR1 MNHEY and CDR2 SVGAGI. The DNA for the CDR3 is TGTGCCAGCAGTTTTCGGACAGGGGCCTACGAGCAGTACTTC. As protein: CASSFRTGAYEQYF.

The sample holds a few counts of this clone. V and J are TRBV14 and TRBJ2-3; 7 bases fit TRBD1. The CDR3 spans 15 residues. The germline CDR1 and CDR2 sequences are SGHDN and FVKESK. V gave up 4 bases and J gave up 5 bases; unmatched junction bases: 9. In nucleotides, the CDR3 is TGTGCCAGCAGCCGAATAGGACAGGTTGTAGATACGCAGTATTTT. Translation: CASSRIGQVVDTQYF.

The V gene is TRBV4-2, the J gene TRBJ1-2; weak D call: TRBD1 (5 bases). The germline gives CDR1 LGHNA, CDR2 YNFKEQ. The V and J ends lost 0 bases and 7 bases respectively, with 18 bases between them. The CDR3 runs 16 residues. The CDR3 is CASSQDGRGGPRGYTF. The CDR3 region has the DNA TGTGCCAGCAGCCAAGATGGGAGGGGAGGACCGCGTGGCTACACCTTC.

V is TRBV19 and J is TRBJ2-2; 7 bases fit TRBD1. The CDR3 is 14 amino acids. The V gene end was trimmed by 5 bases and the J gene end by 4 bases; junction bases not matched to a gene: 4. Germline lookup yields CDR1 LNHDA and CDR2 SQIVND (reference sequence). The CDR3 DNA is TGTGCCAGTAGTCTGACAGGGTTCACCGGGGAGCTGTTTTTT. Translated: CASSLTGFTGELFF.

The CDR3 DNA follows: TGTGCCAGCAGCTCGGGACTGGACCTCAATGAGCAGTTCTTC. This gives the protein CASSSGLDLNEQFF. This chain uses TRBV7-2 with TRBJ2-1; D possibly corresponds to TRBD2 (6 bases). The CDR3 covers 14 residues. Between the trimmed V and J ends, which lost 4 bases and 6 bases, there was a span of 13 bases. Germline V CDR1 and CDR2: SGHTA, FQGNSA.

The J gene is TRBJ2-3, the V gene TRBV28; D perhaps matches TRBD1 (5 bases). The germline V gene encodes CDR1 MDHEN and CDR2 SYDVKM. Trimming left V 5 bases short and J 4 bases short, with 10 bases between. There are 13 residues in the CDR3. As DNA, the CDR3 is TGTGCCAGCAGTGGCAGGGTCCCAGATACGCAGTATTTT. This translates into CASSGRVPDTQYF.

V and J are TRBV15 and TRBJ1-5; D gene uncertain. Trimming left V 1 base short and J 7 bases short, with 11 bases between. This CDR3 is built from 14 residues. CDR1 is LNHNV, CDR2 YYDKDF, per germline (reference sequence). CDR3: CATSRGWGGQPQHF. For the CDR3, the DNA is TGTGCCACCAGCAGAGGGTGGGGAGGGCAGCCCCAGCATTTT.